This TCR beta chain was documented in a study of CD8+CD57+ T cells in acquired aplastic anemia. Concerning this clonotype: Its antigen is unidentified.

Patients chosen for sequencing had shown CD8+CD57+ cell expansion by flow cytometry. The study, taken as a whole, reports: Controls and patients did not differ significantly in CD8+ Simpson's diversity.

The V gene's germline CDR1 is LGHNA and CDR2 YNFKEQ. V lost 2 bases, J lost 9 bases, and 11 bases lay in between. The CDR3 is 13 amino acids. CDR3 and TCR beta VDJ profiling relied on genomic DNA as the template. In TCRdb, the reads were re-called with MiXCR into one record per CDR3 protein. The sample records 450,000 to 600,000 distinct CDR3 sequences, around 30% being singletons. Sequenced material: sorted CD4+, CD8+, or CD8+CD57+ T cells (not recorded which) from PBMCs. The rearrangement uses TRBV4-2 and TRBJ2-1, with D perhaps matching TRBD1 or TRBD2 (5 bases each). The clonotype was recovered from a human donor with aplastic anemia. In DNA, the CDR3 is TGTGCCAGCAGCCAACGGGACGTCGGTGAGCAGTTCTTC. This translates into CASSQRDVGEQFF.